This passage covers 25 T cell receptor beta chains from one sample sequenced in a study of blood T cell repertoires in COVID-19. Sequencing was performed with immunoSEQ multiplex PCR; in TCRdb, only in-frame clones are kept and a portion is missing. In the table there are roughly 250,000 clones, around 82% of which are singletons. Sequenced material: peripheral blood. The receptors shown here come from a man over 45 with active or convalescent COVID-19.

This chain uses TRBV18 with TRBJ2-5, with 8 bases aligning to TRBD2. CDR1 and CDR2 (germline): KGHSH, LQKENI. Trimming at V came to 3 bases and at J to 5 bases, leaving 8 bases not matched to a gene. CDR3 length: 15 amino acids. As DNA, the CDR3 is TGTGCCAGCTCACCCCCCTCGGGACTAGAGGAGACCCAGTACTTC. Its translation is CASSPPSGLEETQYF.

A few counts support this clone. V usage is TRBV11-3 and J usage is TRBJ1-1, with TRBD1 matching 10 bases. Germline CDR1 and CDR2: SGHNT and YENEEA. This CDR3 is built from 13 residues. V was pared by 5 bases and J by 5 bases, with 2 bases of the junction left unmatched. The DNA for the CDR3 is TGTGCCAGCAGCAGGACAGGGGGGACTGAAGCTTTCTTT. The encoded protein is CASSRTGGTEAFF.

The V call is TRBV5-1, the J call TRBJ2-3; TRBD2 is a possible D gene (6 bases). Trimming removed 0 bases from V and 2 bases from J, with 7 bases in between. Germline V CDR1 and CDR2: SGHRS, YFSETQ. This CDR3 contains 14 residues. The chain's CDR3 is CASSLGGVTDTQYF. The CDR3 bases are TGCGCCAGCAGCTTGGGGGGGGTCACAGATACGCAGTATTTT.

This CDR3 is CASSEQGIYGYTF. In DNA, the CDR3 is TGTGCCAGCAGTGAACAGGGAATCTATGGCTACACCTTC. This chain links TRBV3-1 (or the pseudogene TRBV3-2) with TRBJ1-2; weak D call: TRBD1 (6 bases). V lost 6 bases to trimming and J lost 4 bases, with 12 bases between them. The CDR3 covers 13 residues. Germline CDR1 is LGHDT and CDR2 is YNNKEL (reference sequence).

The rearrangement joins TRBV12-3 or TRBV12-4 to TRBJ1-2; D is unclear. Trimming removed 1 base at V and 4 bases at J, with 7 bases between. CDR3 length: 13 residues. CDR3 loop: CASSLDSPYGYTF. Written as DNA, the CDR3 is TGTGCCAGCAGTTTAGACAGCCCCTATGGCTACACCTTC.

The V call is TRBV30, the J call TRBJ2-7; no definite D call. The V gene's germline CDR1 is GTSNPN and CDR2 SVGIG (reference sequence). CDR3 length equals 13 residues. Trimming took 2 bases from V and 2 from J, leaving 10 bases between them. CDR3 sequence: CAWSRGKTYEQYF. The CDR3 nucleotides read TGTGCCTGGAGTCGAGGAAAAACCTACGAGCAGTACTTC.

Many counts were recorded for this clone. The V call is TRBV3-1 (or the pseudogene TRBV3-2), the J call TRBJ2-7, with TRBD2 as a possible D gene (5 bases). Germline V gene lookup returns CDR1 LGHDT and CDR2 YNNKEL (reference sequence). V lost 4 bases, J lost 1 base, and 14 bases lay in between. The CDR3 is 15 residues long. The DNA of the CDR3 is TGTGCCAGCAGCCGAGGTGCGGGTCCTTCCTACGAGCAGTACTTC. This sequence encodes CASSRGAGPSYEQYF.

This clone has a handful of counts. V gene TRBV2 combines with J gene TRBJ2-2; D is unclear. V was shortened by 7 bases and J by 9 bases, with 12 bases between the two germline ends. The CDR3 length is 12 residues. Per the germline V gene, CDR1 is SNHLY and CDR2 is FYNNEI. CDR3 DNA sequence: TGTGCCAGCACCAGCAGGCACAGGGAGCTGTTTTTT. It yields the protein CASTSRHRELFF. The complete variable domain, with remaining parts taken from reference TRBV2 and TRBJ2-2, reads EPEVTQTPSHQVTQMGQEVILRCVPISNHLYFYWYRQILGQKVEFLVSFYNNEISEKSEIFDDQFSVERPDGSNFTLKIRSTKLEDSAMYFCASTSRHRELFFGEGSRLTVL.

CDR3 DNA sequence: TGTGCCTGGTCGACCATAGCGGGGGCCTACAATGAGCAGTTCTTC. It encodes CAWSTIAGAYNEQFF. V and J are TRBV30 and TRBJ2-1; 9 bases map to TRBD2. Trimming at V came to 5 bases and at J to 2 bases, leaving 7 bases not matched to a gene. Germline lookup yields CDR1 GTSNPN and CDR2 SVGIG (reference sequence). The CDR3 length is 15 residues.

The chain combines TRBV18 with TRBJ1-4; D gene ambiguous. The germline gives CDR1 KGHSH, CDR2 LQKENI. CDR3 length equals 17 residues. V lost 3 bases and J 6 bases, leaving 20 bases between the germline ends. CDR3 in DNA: TGTGCCAGCTCACCGATCATCAGTGGGTGGGAGGATGAAAAACTGTTTTTT. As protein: CASSPIISGWEDEKLFF.

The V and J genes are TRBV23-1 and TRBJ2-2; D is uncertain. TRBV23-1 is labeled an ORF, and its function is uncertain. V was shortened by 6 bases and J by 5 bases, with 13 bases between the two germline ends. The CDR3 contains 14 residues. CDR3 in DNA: TGCGCCAGCAGCCATGTCACACATACCGGGGAGCTGTTTTTT. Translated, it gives CASSHVTHTGELFF.

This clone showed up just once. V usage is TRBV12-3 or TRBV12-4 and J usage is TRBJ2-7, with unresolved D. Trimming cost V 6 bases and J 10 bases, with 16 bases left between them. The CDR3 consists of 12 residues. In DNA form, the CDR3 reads TGTGCCAGCAGACCCGCCTCGTCGGTTCAGTACTTC. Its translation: CASRPASSVQYF.

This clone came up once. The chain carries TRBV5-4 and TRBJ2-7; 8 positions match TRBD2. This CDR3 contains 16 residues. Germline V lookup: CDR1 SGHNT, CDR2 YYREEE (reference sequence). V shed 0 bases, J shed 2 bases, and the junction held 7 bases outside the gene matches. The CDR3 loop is CASSLASGGRAYEQYF. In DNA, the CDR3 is TGTGCCAGCAGCTTGGCCAGCGGGGGCCGGGCCTACGAGCAGTACTTC.

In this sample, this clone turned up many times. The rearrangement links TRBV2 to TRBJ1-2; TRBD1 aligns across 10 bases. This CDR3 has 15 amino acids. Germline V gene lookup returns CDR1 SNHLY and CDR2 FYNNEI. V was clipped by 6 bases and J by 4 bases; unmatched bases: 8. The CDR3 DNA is TGTGCCAGCAGGGACGACAGGGGGCTTGGCTATGGCTACACCTTC. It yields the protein CASRDDRGLGYGYTF.

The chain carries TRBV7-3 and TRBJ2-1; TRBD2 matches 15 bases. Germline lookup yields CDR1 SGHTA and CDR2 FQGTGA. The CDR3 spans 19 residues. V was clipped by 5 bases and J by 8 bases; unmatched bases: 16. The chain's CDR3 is CASSLHPGTSGGPEDEQFF. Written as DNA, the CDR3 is TGTGCCAGCAGCCTACACCCCGGGACTAGCGGGGGGCCGGAGGATGAGCAGTTCTTC.

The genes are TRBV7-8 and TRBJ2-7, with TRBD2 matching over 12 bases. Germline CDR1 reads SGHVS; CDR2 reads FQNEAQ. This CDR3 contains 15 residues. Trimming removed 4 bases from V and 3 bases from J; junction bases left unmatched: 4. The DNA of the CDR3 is TGTGCCAGCAGCTCGGGACTAGCGGGTTTCTACGAGCAGTACTTC. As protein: CASSSGLAGFYEQYF.

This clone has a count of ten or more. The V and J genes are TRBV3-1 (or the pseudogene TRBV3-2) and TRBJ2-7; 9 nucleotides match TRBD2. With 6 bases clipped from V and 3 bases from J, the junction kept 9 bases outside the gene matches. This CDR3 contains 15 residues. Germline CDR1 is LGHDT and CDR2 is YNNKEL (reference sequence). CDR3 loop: CASSLRGAGGYEQYF. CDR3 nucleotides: TGTGCCAGCAGTCTCCGGGGAGCGGGGGGCTACGAGCAGTACTTC.

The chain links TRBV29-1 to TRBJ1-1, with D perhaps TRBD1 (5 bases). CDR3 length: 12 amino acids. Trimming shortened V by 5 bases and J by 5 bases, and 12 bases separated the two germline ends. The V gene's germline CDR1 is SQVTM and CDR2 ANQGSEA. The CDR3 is CSVQAGRTEAFF. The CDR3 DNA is TGCAGCGTTCAGGCAGGGAGGACTGAAGCTTTCTTT. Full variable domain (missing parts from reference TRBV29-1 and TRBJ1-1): SAVISQKPSRDICQRGTSLTIQCQVDSQVTMMFWYRQQPGQSLTLIATANQGSEATYESGFVIDKFPISRPNLTFSTLTVSNMSPEDSSIYLCSVQAGRTEAFFGQGTRLTVV.

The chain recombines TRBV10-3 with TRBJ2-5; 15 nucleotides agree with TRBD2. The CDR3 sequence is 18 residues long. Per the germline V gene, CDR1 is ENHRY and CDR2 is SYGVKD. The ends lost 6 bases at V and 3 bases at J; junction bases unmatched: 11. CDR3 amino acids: CAIRKGTGTSGGKETQYF. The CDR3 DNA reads TGTGCCATCAGGAAGGGTACCGGGACTAGCGGGGGGAAAGAGACCCAGTACTTC.

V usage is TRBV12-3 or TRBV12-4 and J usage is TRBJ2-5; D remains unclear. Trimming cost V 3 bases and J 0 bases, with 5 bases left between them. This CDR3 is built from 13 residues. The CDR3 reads CASSLRYQETQYF. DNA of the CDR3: TGTGCCAGCAGTTTGCGGTACCAAGAGACCCAGTACTTC.

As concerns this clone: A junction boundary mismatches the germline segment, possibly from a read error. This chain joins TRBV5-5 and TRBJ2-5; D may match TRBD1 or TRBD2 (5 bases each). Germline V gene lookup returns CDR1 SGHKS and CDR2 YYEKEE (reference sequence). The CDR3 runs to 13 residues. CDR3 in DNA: TGTGCCAGCAGTTTGGGACCTAGAGAGACCCAGTACTTC. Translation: CASSLGPRETQYF.

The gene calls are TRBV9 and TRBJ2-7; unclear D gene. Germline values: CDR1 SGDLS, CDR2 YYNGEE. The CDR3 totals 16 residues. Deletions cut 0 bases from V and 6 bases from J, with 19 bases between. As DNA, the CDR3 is TGTGCCAGCAGCGTAGGGCCTGGCGGATCGTTTGGCGAGCAGTACTTC. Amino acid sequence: CASSVGPGGSFGEQYF.

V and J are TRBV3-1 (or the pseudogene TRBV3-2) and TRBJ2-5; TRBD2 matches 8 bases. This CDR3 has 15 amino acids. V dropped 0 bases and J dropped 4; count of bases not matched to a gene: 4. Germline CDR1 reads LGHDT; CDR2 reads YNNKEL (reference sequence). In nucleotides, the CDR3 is TGTGCCAGCAGCCAAGATATCGGGGGGGTAGAGACCCAGTACTTC. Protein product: CASSQDIGGVETQYF.

As DNA, the CDR3 is TGCGCCAGCAGCCAAGAAGCAGGCGGGGCCAACAATCAGCCCCAGCATTTT. This sequence encodes CASSQEAGGANNQPQHF. V gene TRBV4-3 combines with J gene TRBJ1-5; a possible D gene is TRBD1 (5 bases). The V and J ends lost 0 bases and 3 bases respectively, with 15 bases between them. The germline gives CDR1 LGHNA, CDR2 YSLEER. CDR3 length: 17 amino acids.

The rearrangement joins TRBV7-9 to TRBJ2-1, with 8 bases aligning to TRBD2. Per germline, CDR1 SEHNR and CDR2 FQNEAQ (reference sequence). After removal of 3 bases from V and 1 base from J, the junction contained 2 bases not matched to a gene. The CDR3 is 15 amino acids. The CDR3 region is CASSFVAGSYNEQFF. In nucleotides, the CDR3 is TGTGCCAGCAGCTTCGTAGCGGGGTCCTACAATGAGCAGTTCTTC.